This passage covers 8 T cell receptor beta chains from one sample sequenced in a study of blood T cell repertoires in COVID-19. TCRdb's copy holds only in-frame clones and misses some; the assay was immunoSEQ multiplex PCR. The sample carries about 140,000 clones, more than 75% recorded once. The sequenced material came from peripheral blood. The receptors were gathered from a man in his sixties who had recovered from COVID-19.

The chain links TRBV7-2 to TRBJ2-3; 13 nucleotides line up with TRBD2. Trimming cost V 2 bases and J 6 bases; bases outside gene matches: 11. Germline V lookup: CDR1 SGHTA, CDR2 FQGNSA. This CDR3 spans 18 amino acids. The CDR3, as DNA: TGTGCCAGCAGCTTATACGGGCGGGGGACTAGCGGGGAGGATACGCAGTATTTT. It encodes CASSLYGRGTSGEDTQYF.

The V call is TRBV5-1, the J call TRBJ2-5; 11 positions agree with TRBD1. The V gene end was trimmed by 4 bases and the J gene end by 3 bases; junction bases not matched to a gene: 2. This CDR3 comprises 14 residues. Germline CDR1 is SGHRS and CDR2 is YFSETQ. The CDR3 spells CASSRTGGEETQYF. DNA of the CDR3: TGCGCCAGCAGCCGGACAGGGGGCGAAGAGACCCAGTACTTC. Variable domain in full (rest from reference TRBV5-1 and TRBJ2-5): KAGVTQTPRYLIKTRGQQVTLSCSPISGHRSVSWYQQTPGQGLQFLFEYFSETQRNKGNFPGRFSGRQFSNSRSEMNVSTLELGDSALYLCASSRTGGEETQYFGPGTRLLVL.

V is TRBV6-5 and J is TRBJ2-7; unclear D gene. CDR3 size: 16 residues. The V gene lost 4 bases and the J gene lost 6 bases, with 22 bases spanning the gap. CDR1 and CDR2 (germline): MNHEY, SVGAGI. DNA for the CDR3: TGTGCCAGCAGTTCTATACGTGATCCTCCGTTTTTCGAGCAGTACTTC. As protein: CASSSIRDPPFFEQYF.

This clone turned up a few times. The V and J genes are TRBV28 and TRBJ2-7, with 8 bases identical to TRBD2. The CDR3 is 15 amino acids. Germline assignment: CDR1 MDHEN and CDR2 SYDVKM. V dropped 4 bases and J dropped 0; count of bases not matched to a gene: 5. The CDR3 loop reads CASSSLAGSSYEQYF. DNA for the CDR3: TGTGCCAGCAGTTCGTTAGCGGGGAGCTCCTACGAGCAGTACTTC.

The chain is built from TRBV6-6 and TRBJ2-3, with D maybe TRBD2 (5 bases). V lost 6 bases and J lost 0, with 10 bases in between. This CDR3 spans 14 amino acids. Germline V gene lookup returns CDR1 MNHNY and CDR2 SVGAGI (reference sequence). CDR3 nucleotides: TGTGCCAGCAGGGGGAGTCCTAGCACAGATACGCAGTATTTT. Encoded protein: CASRGSPSTDTQYF.

This clone was counted only a few times. The chain joins TRBV7-2 to TRBJ1-5; 9 nucleotides agree with TRBD1. Germline trimming cut 4 bases from V and 6 bases from J; bases unmatched to any gene: 7. CDR3 length: 15 residues. Germline values: CDR1 SGHTA, CDR2 FQGNSA. In DNA form, the CDR3 reads TGTGCCAGCAGCTGGCGACAGGGGGAAGGTCAGCCCCAGCATTTT. It codes for CASSWRQGEGQPQHF.

CDR3 bases: TGTGCCAGCAGTGAGGCAGGTTTAGGCACTGAAGCTTTCTTT. Amino acids: CASSEAGLGTEAFF. J is TRBJ1-1 and V is TRBV2; D unclear. Trimming stripped 3 bases from V and 4 bases from J, with 12 bases between. This CDR3 spans 14 amino acids. Germline CDR1 reads SNHLY; CDR2 reads FYNNEI.

The rearrangement uses TRBV6-1 and TRBJ1-3, with D uncertain. V lost 2 bases, J lost 1 base, and 9 bases lay in between. The CDR3 covers 15 residues. Germline-derived CDR1 and CDR2 are MNHNS and SASEGT. In DNA form, the CDR3 reads TGTGCCAGCAGTGAAACTTGGGCTTCTGGAAACACCATATATTTT. Protein sequence: CASSETWASGNTIYF.